The 25 T cell receptor beta chains presented below share a single source sample, sequenced in a study of blood T cell repertoires in COVID-19. Profiled with immunoSEQ multiplex PCR; TCRdb holds only in-frame clones, not every one. Of some 60,000 clones in the sample, roughly 90% were seen once. Sequencing used peripheral blood. These TCRs come from a human donor in a cohort sampled during active COVID-19.

The rearrangement joins TRBV6-5 to TRBJ2-3; 9 bases line up with TRBD1. CDR1 and CDR2 from the germline V gene are MNHEY and SVGAGI. The CDR3 is 15 residues long. The trim removed 4 bases at V and 3 bases at J, leaving 5 bases unmatched. The CDR3 DNA reads as TGTGCCAGCAGTTCCCCGACAGGGGGAACAGATACGCAGTATTTT. This sequence encodes CASSSPTGGTDTQYF.

This clone was seen a handful of times. The V call is TRBV7-2, the J call TRBJ2-5; 8 bases align to TRBD2. The CDR3 loop spans 16 amino acids. V was clipped by 2 bases and J by 4 bases; unmatched bases: 9. In germline, CDR1 is SGHTA, CDR2 FQGNSA. CDR3 in amino acids: CASSLLAGAGVETQYF. CDR3 coding DNA: TGTGCCAGCAGCTTATTGGCGGGAGCGGGGGTAGAGACCCAGTACTTC.

V usage is TRBV12-1 and J usage is TRBJ2-1; TRBD2 was called by the table and not checked on the DNA. TRBV12-1 has pseudogene status. This CDR3 has 15 amino acids. The CDR3 here is CASSSWGGGHNEQFF. The CDR3 coding sequence is TGTGCCAGCAGCTCTTGGGGGGGCGGTCACAATGAGCAGTTCTTC.

The chain couples TRBV27 to TRBJ2-4; 16 bases line up with TRBD2. V lost 5 bases, J lost 1 base, and 8 bases stayed unmatched. The germline CDR1 and CDR2 sequences are MNHEY and SMNVEV (reference sequence). This CDR3 has 19 residues. For the CDR3, the DNA is TGTGCCAGCAGTGGGGGGACTAGCGGGAGGGCGATGGCCAAAAACATTCAGTACTTC. Its translation is CASSGGTSGRAMAKNIQYF.

This chain connects TRBV9 to TRBJ2-2; TRBD2 is a possible D gene (6 bases). CDR3 length: 15 residues. V gave up 2 bases and J gave up 5 bases, with 13 bases separating them. CDR1 and CDR2 from the germline V gene are SGDLS and YYNGEE. The CDR3 sequence is CASSVSGDWTGELFF. CDR3 nucleotide sequence: TGTGCCAGCAGCGTTTCGGGAGATTGGACCGGGGAGCTGTTTTTT.

The chain links TRBV9 to TRBJ2-2; 7 bases match TRBD2. Germline V gene data show CDR1 as SGDLS and CDR2 as YYNGEE. CDR3 length: 15 residues. V was clipped by 3 bases and J by 0 bases; unmatched bases: 2. The chain's CDR3 is CASSASGSNTGELFF. CDR3 bases: TGTGCCAGCAGCGCTAGCGGATCGAACACCGGGGAGCTGTTTTTT. The full variable domain, rest sourced from reference TRBV9 and TRBJ2-2, is DSGVTQTPKHLITATGQRVTLRCSPRSGDLSVYWYQQSLDQGLQFLIQYYNGEERAKGNILERFSAQQFPDLHSELNLSSLELGDSALYFCASSASGSNTGELFFGEGSRLTVL.

This sequence joins TRBV9 and TRBJ1-3; 10 bases line up with TRBD1. Germline V gene sequence: CDR1 SGDLS, CDR2 YYNGEE. The CDR3 runs 17 residues. J lost 0 bases, V lost 4 bases, and 7 bases had no gene match. CDR3 protein: CASSTGTGVSSGNTIYF. The DNA of the CDR3 is TGTGCCAGCAGCACCGGGACAGGGGTCAGCTCTGGAAACACCATATATTTT.

The chain carries TRBV7-6 and TRBJ2-7; D possibly corresponds to TRBD1 (6 bases). The V end lost 4 bases, the J end lost 7 bases, and 17 bases lay between the germline ends. Per the germline V gene, CDR1 is SGHVS and CDR2 is FNYEAQ. The CDR3 runs to 14 residues. The CDR3 spells CASSSAAGAGEQYF. The CDR3 DNA reads TGTGCCAGCAGCTCAGCGGCAGGGGCTGGAGAGCAGTACTTC.

The chain links TRBV5-6 to TRBJ2-3, with 8 nucleotides matching TRBD2. The CDR3 runs 16 residues. Trimming at V came to 5 bases and at J to 4 bases, leaving 12 bases not matched to a gene. Germline CDR1 reads SGHDT; CDR2 reads YYEEEE. CDR3 sequence: CASSSPGLVIPDTQYF. The CDR3 nucleotides are TGTGCCAGCAGTTCACCGGGACTAGTAATTCCAGATACGCAGTATTTT. Using reference TRBV5-6 and TRBJ2-3 for the parts outside the CDR3, the full variable domain is DAGVTQSPTHLIKTRGQQVTLRCSPKSGHDTVSWYQQALGQGPQFIFQYYEEEERQRGNFPDRFSGHQFPNYSSELNVNALLLGDSALYLCASSSPGLVIPDTQYFGPGTRLTVL.

This chain links TRBV7-2 with TRBJ2-1; 7 nucleotides align to TRBD1. Germline CDR1 reads SGHTA; CDR2 reads FQGNSA. CDR3 length: 13 amino acids. V was clipped by 4 bases and J by 4 bases; unmatched bases: 1. CDR3 DNA: TGTGCCAGCAGCTCGGGACAGTACAATGAGCAGTTCTTC. Its translation is CASSSGQYNEQFF. The variable domain in full, completed from reference TRBV7-2 and TRBJ2-1, reads GAGVSQSPSNKVTEKGKDVELRCDPISGHTALYWYRQSLGQGLEFLIYFQGNSAPDKSGLPSDRFSAERTGGSVSTLTIQRTQQEDSAVYLCASSSGQYNEQFFGPGTRLTVL.

The chain carries TRBV3-1 (or the pseudogene TRBV3-2) and TRBJ2-1, with TRBD2 matching over 8 bases. The junction had 6 bases not matched to a gene; V was cut back by 3 bases and J by 8 bases. CDR1 is LGHDT and CDR2 is YNNKEL in the germline V gene (reference sequence). The CDR3 sequence is 14 residues long. The CDR3 bases are TGTGCCAGCAGCCAGGCTAGCGGGTTGGATGAGCAGTTCTTC. Its protein product is CASSQASGLDEQFF.

The chain is built from TRBV25-1 and TRBJ2-2; 7 positions match TRBD1. V shed 6 bases, J shed 4 bases, and the junction held 5 bases outside the gene matches. Germline V CDR1 and CDR2: MGHDK, SYGVNS. This CDR3 is 14 amino acids long. This CDR3 reads CASRDRAGTGELFF. In DNA form, the CDR3 reads TGTGCCAGCAGAGACAGGGCGGGCACCGGGGAGCTGTTTTTT.

The V gene is TRBV2, the J gene TRBJ2-1, with D perhaps matching TRBD1 (5 bases). V lost 7 bases and J 9 bases, leaving 10 bases between the germline ends. Germline V lookup: CDR1 SNHLY, CDR2 FYNNEI. CDR3 length equals 11 residues. CDR3 nucleotide sequence: TGTGCCAGCACCTATCAGGGTGAGCAGTTCTTC. Encoded protein: CASTYQGEQFF.

The chain joins TRBV19 to TRBJ1-6; D perhaps matches TRBD1 (5 bases). CDR1 and CDR2 from the germline V gene are LNHDA and SQIVND (reference sequence). There are 14 residues in the CDR3. V lost 10 bases, J lost 4 bases, and 14 bases lay in between. CDR3 coding DNA: TGTGCCACCGACCGCGGGGGATATAATTCACCCCTCCACTTT. Translating it yields CATDRGGYNSPLHF.

The chain recombines TRBV29-1 with TRBJ2-1; no clear D gene. The V end lost 7 bases, the J end lost 1 base, and 11 bases lay between the germline ends. The CDR3 is made up of 13 amino acids. CDR1 and CDR2 from the germline V gene are SQVTM and ANQGSEA. The CDR3 sequence: CSARLPSYNEQFF. DNA of the CDR3: TGCAGCGCCCGACTCCCATCCTACAATGAGCAGTTCTTC.

This chain connects TRBV19 to TRBJ1-6; TRBD1 matches at 7 bases. The CDR3 sequence is 15 residues long. After removal of 3 bases from V and 7 bases from J, the junction contained 6 bases not matched to a gene. The germline V gene has CDR1 LNHDA and CDR2 SQIVND (reference sequence). Here the CDR3 reads CASSMDRLGNSPLHF. The CDR3 DNA follows: TGTGCCAGTAGTATGGACAGGCTGGGCAATTCACCCCTCCACTTT.

The V gene is TRBV28, the J gene TRBJ1-6; perhaps TRBD1 as D (5 bases). The V gene's germline CDR1 is MDHEN and CDR2 SYDVKM. V gave up 6 bases and J gave up 7 bases, with 13 bases separating them. This CDR3 has 14 amino acids. The CDR3 loop is CASRTGVRNSPLHF. The CDR3 DNA sequence: TGTGCCAGCAGAACGGGGGTCCGGAATTCACCCCTCCACTTT.

V usage is TRBV7-8 and J usage is TRBJ2-7; TRBD1 might be the D (6 bases). This CDR3 region has 16 residues. CDR1 and CDR2 from the germline V gene are SGHVS and FQNEAQ. V was clipped by 1 base and J by 3 bases, with 16 bases between them. The CDR3 DNA sequence: TGTGCCAGCAGCTTAGGAGTTTCGGGCAGGGGCTACGAGCAGTACTTC. It is translated as CASSLGVSGRGYEQYF. Drawing the rest from reference TRBV7-8 and TRBJ2-7, the complete variable domain is GAGVSQSPRYKVAKRGQDVALRCDPISGHVSLFWYQQALGQGPEFLTYFQNEAQLDKSGLPSDRFFAERPEGSVSTLKIQRTQQEDSAVYLCASSLGVSGRGYEQYFGPGTRLTVT.

The J gene is TRBJ1-4, the V gene TRBV7-9, with a possible D match to TRBD1 (6 bases). This CDR3 region has 15 residues. Trimming pared 5 bases from V and 4 bases from J, leaving 14 bases between. Looked up from germline, CDR1 is SEHNR and CDR2 is FQNEAQ (reference sequence). CDR3 amino acids: CASSERTVNNEKLFF. The CDR3 coding sequence is TGTGCCAGCAGCGAACGGACAGTGAATAATGAAAAACTGTTTTTT.

Worth noting for this clone: One end of the junction fails to match germline, which may point to a read error. The V call is TRBV6-2 or TRBV6-3, the J call TRBJ2-3; 9 bases match TRBD1. Germline V gene data show CDR1 as MNHEY and CDR2 as SVGEGT. This CDR3 region has 13 residues. As DNA, the CDR3 is TGTGCCAGCAGCACAGGGGGCACGGATACGCAGTATTTT. It codes for CASSTGGTDTQYF.

The chain combines TRBV5-1 with TRBJ1-1, with D unresolved. Germline V gene data show CDR1 as SGHRS and CDR2 as YFSETQ. The CDR3 has 14 residues. The V gene lost 6 bases and the J gene lost 1 base, with 13 bases spanning the gap. The CDR3 region is CASTQLERNTEAFF. DNA for the CDR3: TGCGCCAGCACGCAGTTGGAGAGGAACACTGAAGCTTTCTTT.

The chain has TRBV2 and TRBJ1-1; D is unclear. CDR3 length: 12 residues. Germline V gene data show CDR1 as SNHLY and CDR2 as FYNNEI. V was pared by 5 bases and J by 7 bases, with 11 bases between. The CDR3 nucleotides are TGTGCCAGCAGTCAGGAAGCACTTGAAGCTTTCTTT. Its protein is CASSQEALEAFF.

V usage is TRBV5-6 and J usage is TRBJ2-4; D is ambiguous. V was pared by 2 bases and J by 3 bases, with 9 bases between. Germline assignment: CDR1 SGHDT and CDR2 YYEEEE. The CDR3 consists of 14 residues. CDR3 amino acids: CASSLQNIKNIQYF. CDR3 in DNA: TGTGCCAGCAGCTTACAGAATATCAAAAACATTCAGTACTTC. Variable domain in full (rest from reference TRBV5-6 and TRBJ2-4): DAGVTQSPTHLIKTRGQQVTLRCSPKSGHDTVSWYQQALGQGPQFIFQYYEEEERQRGNFPDRFSGHQFPNYSSELNVNALLLGDSALYLCASSLQNIKNIQYFGAGTRLSVL.

The genes are TRBV7-9 and TRBJ2-1, with TRBD2 matching 11 bases. The CDR3 loop spans 14 amino acids. The germline gives CDR1 SEHNR, CDR2 FQNEAQ (reference sequence). Germline trimming cut 5 bases from V and 7 bases from J; bases unmatched to any gene: 4. Written as DNA, the CDR3 is TGTGCCAGCAGCCCTAGCGGGAGGCATAATGAGCAGTTCTTC. Protein sequence: CASSPSGRHNEQFF. Supplemented by reference TRBV7-9 and TRBJ2-1, the full variable domain reads DTGVSQNPRHKITKRGQNVTFRCDPISEHNRLYWYRQTLGQGPEFLTYFQNEAQLEKSRLLSDRFSAERPKGSFSTLEIQRTEQGDSAMYLCASSPSGRHNEQFFGPGTRLTVL.

This chain connects TRBV2 to TRBJ2-2; possible D gene TRBD2, 5 bases. This CDR3 region has 14 residues. Trimming cost V 1 base and J 5 bases, with 8 bases left between them. Germline CDR1 reads SNHLY; CDR2 reads FYNNEI. CDR3 residues: CASSEVGETGELFF. CDR3 in DNA: TGTGCCAGCAGTGAAGTCGGGGAAACCGGGGAGCTGTTTTTT.